This entry lists 6 T cell receptor beta chains sequenced from one sample in a study of blood T cell repertoires in COVID-19. Sequencing used immunoSEQ multiplex PCR; TCRdb keeps in-frame clones, though not all of them. This table has some 200,000 clones, around 83% appearing once. Sequenced material: peripheral blood. Source of these receptors: a woman aged 40 to 50 with acute or convalescent COVID-19.

This clone showed up just once. This sequence joins TRBV5-8 and TRBJ1-2; D call uncertain. The V and J ends lost 1 base and 3 bases respectively, with 16 bases between them. The CDR3 spans 16 residues. Germline CDR1 is SGHTS and CDR2 is YDEGEE. CDR3 coding DNA: TGTGCCAGCAGCTTGAGATCGAGATTAAGCGACTATGGCTACACCTTC. The encoded protein is CASSLRSRLSDYGYTF.

The J gene is TRBJ2-1, the V gene TRBV3-1 (or the pseudogene TRBV3-2); TRBD2 aligns across 12 bases. The germline V gene has CDR1 LGHDT and CDR2 YNNKEL (reference sequence). The CDR3 is 17 residues long. The ends lost 5 bases at V and 0 bases at J; junction bases unmatched: 5. The CDR3 protein is CASSSGLAGTSYNEQFF. The CDR3 DNA reads as TGTGCCAGCAGCTCAGGACTAGCGGGGACCTCCTACAATGAGCAGTTCTTC.

This chain joins TRBV2 and TRBJ1-3, with D hard to call. CDR1 is SNHLY and CDR2 is FYNNEI in the germline V gene. Trimming cost V 5 bases and J 0 bases, with 2 bases left between them. CDR3 size: 12 residues. The CDR3 sequence: CASSLSGNTIYF. The CDR3 DNA sequence: TGTGCCAGCAGTCTCTCTGGAAACACCATATATTTT.

CDR3 in DNA: TGTGCCAGTAGTTTACGGGACAGCCTATTAAATGAGCAGTTCTTC. This sequence encodes CASSLRDSLLNEQFF. The rearrangement links TRBV19 to TRBJ2-1; 7 bases line up with TRBD1. This CDR3 comprises 15 residues. CDR1 and CDR2 from the germline V gene are LNHDA and SQIVND (reference sequence). V was pared by 5 bases and J by 7 bases, with 11 bases of the junction left unmatched.

Only one count was recorded for this clone. The rearrangement uses TRBV19 and TRBJ1-4; D is uncertain. Germline-derived CDR1 and CDR2 are LNHDA and SQIVND (reference sequence). Trimming shortened V by 5 bases and J by 3 bases, and 16 bases separated the two germline ends. This CDR3 contains 16 residues. CDR3 region: CASSARVSVANEKLFF. The CDR3 DNA follows: TGTGCCAGTAGTGCCCGGGTCTCAGTGGCTAATGAAAAACTGTTTTTT.

The genes are TRBV3-1 (or the pseudogene TRBV3-2) and TRBJ1-5, with D possibly matching TRBD1 (5 bases). V was trimmed by 4 bases and J by 4 bases, leaving 17 bases between them. CDR3 length equals 16 residues. CDR1 is LGHDT and CDR2 is YNNKEL in the germline V gene (reference sequence). The CDR3 DNA reads as TGTGCCAGCAGCCCAAGCGGGGCAGGAAAAAATCAGCCCCAGCATTTT. Translated: CASSPSGAGKNQPQHF.